The source of this T cell receptor (beta chain) is a study of OX40 agonist ivuxolimab in advanced cancers. The overall study: The treatment was a fully human IgG2 OX40 agonist, ivuxolimab. The study's findings and limits: Partial responders dosed at 0.1-3.0 mg/kg displayed clonal expansion ranking among the lowest.

This CDR3 spans 14 amino acids. V gave up 6 bases and J gave up 4 bases, with 12 bases separating them. Germline V gene data show CDR1 as SNHLY and CDR2 as FYNNEI. Remarks on this clone: Its antigen is as yet unknown.

Data came from immunoSEQ multiplex PCR; TCRdb stores just in-frame clones and leaves some out. The sample lists approximately 82,000 clones, 84% occurring once. This chain connects TRBV2 to TRBJ2-2, with TRBD2 as a possible D gene (6 bases). Source: CD4+ or CD8+ T cells sorted from blood, taken in a trial of the OX40 agonist ivuxolimab. This clonotype was obtained from an adult with an advanced solid tumor such as melanoma, head and neck, liver or kidney cancer. For the CDR3, the DNA is TGTGCCAGCAGCAGGGAGGAGGCCACCGGGGAGCTGTTTTTT. Translating gives CASSREEATGELFF.